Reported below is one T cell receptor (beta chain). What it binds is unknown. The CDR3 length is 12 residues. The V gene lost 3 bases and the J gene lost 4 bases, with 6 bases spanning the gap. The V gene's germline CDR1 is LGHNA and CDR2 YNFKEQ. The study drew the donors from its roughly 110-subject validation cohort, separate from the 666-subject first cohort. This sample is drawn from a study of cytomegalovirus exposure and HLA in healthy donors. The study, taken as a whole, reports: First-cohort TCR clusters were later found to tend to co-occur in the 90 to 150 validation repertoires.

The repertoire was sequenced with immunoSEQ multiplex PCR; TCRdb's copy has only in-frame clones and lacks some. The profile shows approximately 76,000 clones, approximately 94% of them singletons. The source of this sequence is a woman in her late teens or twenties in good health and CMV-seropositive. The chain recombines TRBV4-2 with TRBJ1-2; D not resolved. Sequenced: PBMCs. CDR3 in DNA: TGTGCCAGCAGCCAGGAGATCTATGGCTACACCTTC. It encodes CASSQEIYGYTF.